This paragraph reports one T cell receptor (beta chain). Its specificity is not known. The germline CDR1 and CDR2 sequences are SQVTM and ANQGSEA. The V gene lost 0 bases and the J gene lost 4 bases, with 12 bases spanning the gap. The CDR3 has 14 residues. Profiled with immunoSEQ multiplex PCR; TCRdb holds only in-frame clones, not every one. The table includes about 1.1 million clones, approximately 80% detected once. The data belong to a study of shared clonotypes between healthy human individuals. General study points: The sampled material consisted only of blood, and tissue repertoires are likely to differ.

Both subsets, CD45RA+ naive and CD45RA-negative memory, were split from the CD4+ cells. The specimen sequenced was memory CD4+ T cells from PBMCs. The sample's subset: CD45RA-negative fraction. The V and J genes are TRBV29-1 and TRBJ1-1; the D gene is possibly TRBD1 (5 bases). The receptor comes from a man aged 18 to 29 in good health. Some clones in this sample may be carry-over from other donors' samples. CDR3 DNA: TGCAGCGTTGAAGATCTGCAGGGTGGCACTGAAGCTTTCTTT. It is translated as CSVEDLQGGTEAFF.